The 27 T cell receptor beta chains below were found in one sample sequenced in a study of blood T cell repertoires in COVID-19. TCRdb's copy holds only in-frame clones and misses some; the assay was immunoSEQ multiplex PCR. The data contain around 84,000 clones, roughly 90% of them singletons. The specimen was peripheral blood. Receptors originate from a man between 50 and 59 years old with active COVID-19.

This chain connects TRBV2 to TRBJ1-1, with TRBD1 matching 11 bases. CDR3 size: 14 residues. V lost 4 bases and J lost 6; bases outside the gene matches: 4. CDR1 SNHLY and CDR2 FYNNEI come from the germline V gene. CDR3 residues: CASSVRTGGSEAFF. DNA for the CDR3: TGTGCCAGCAGTGTGCGGACAGGGGGCTCTGAAGCTTTCTTT. Filled out from reference TRBV2 and TRBJ1-1, the complete variable domain reads EPEVTQTPSHQVTQMGQEVILRCVPISNHLYFYWYRQILGQKVEFLVSFYNNEISEKSEIFDDQFSVERPDGSNFTLKIRSTKLEDSAMYFCASSVRTGGSEAFFGQGTRLTVV.

The rearrangement links TRBV6-5 to TRBJ1-2, with a possible D match to TRBD1 (6 bases). This CDR3 region has 13 residues. V lost 10 bases and J lost 4, with 16 bases in between. Germline assignment: CDR1 MNHEY and CDR2 SVGAGI. CDR3 sequence reads: CATALGGGYGYTF. CDR3 DNA: TGTGCCACCGCATTAGGGGGGGGCTATGGCTACACCTTC.

This sequence joins TRBV6-5 and TRBJ1-1; no clear D gene. Trimming left V 5 bases short and J 7 bases short, with 14 bases between. CDR3 length equals 13 residues. Germline CDR1 and CDR2: MNHEY and SVGAGI. The CDR3 coding sequence is TGTGCCAGCAGTCCCCCGAACAGCAATGAAGCTTTCTTT. Encoded protein: CASSPPNSNEAFF.

This chain joins TRBV20-1 and TRBJ2-7; D perhaps matches TRBD2 (6 bases). The CDR3 is 11 amino acids. Germline loops: CDR1 DFQATT, CDR2 SNEGSKA (reference sequence). Trimming cost V 6 bases and J 3 bases, with 9 bases left between them. The CDR3 DNA sequence: TGCAGTGCCGGGGACTTCTACGAGCAGTACTTC. Protein sequence: CSAGDFYEQYF.

A word on this clone: An end of the junction differs from the germline gene, which may be a read error. This chain joins TRBV28 and TRBJ2-7; D possibly corresponds to TRBD2 (5 bases). This CDR3 region has 13 residues. Per germline, CDR1 MDHEN and CDR2 SYDVKM. The CDR3 region is CASSSTWGQEETF. The CDR3 nucleotides read TGTGCCAGCAGTTCAACCTGGGGTCAGGAGGAAACCTTC.

The J gene is TRBJ2-5, the V gene TRBV5-1, with TRBD2 matching over 14 bases. After removal of 0 bases from V and 5 bases from J, the junction contained 9 bases not matched to a gene. The germline V gene encodes CDR1 SGHRS and CDR2 YFSETQ. There are 18 residues in the CDR3. The CDR3 coding sequence is TGCGCCAGCAGCTTGGTCGGGACTAGCGGGAGCGTTTTGGAGACCCAGTACTTC. It codes for CASSLVGTSGSVLETQYF.

V and J are TRBV5-5 and TRBJ1-3, with D unclear. Per germline, CDR1 SGHKS and CDR2 YYEKEE (reference sequence). The CDR3 loop spans 14 amino acids. V dropped 2 bases and J dropped 0 bases, with 6 bases sitting between them. CDR3 amino acids: CASSLEHSGNTIYF. DNA of the CDR3: TGTGCCAGCAGCTTAGAACACTCTGGAAACACCATATATTTT.

The chain couples TRBV3-1 (or the pseudogene TRBV3-2) to TRBJ1-4, with TRBD1 matching over 7 bases. This CDR3 comprises 15 residues. The V and J ends lost 4 bases and 8 bases, in that order; junction bases with no gene match: 10. In germline, CDR1 is LGHDT, CDR2 YNNKEL (reference sequence). The DNA for the CDR3 is TGTGCCAGCAGCCTTCTCGGGCAGGGGGAAGAAAAACTGTTTTTT. Protein product: CASSLLGQGEEKLFF.

This clone was recorded once. The chain employs TRBV29-1 and TRBJ2-3, with TRBD1 matching 8 bases. The J segment lost 5 bases and the V segment lost 5 bases, leaving 12 bases of the junction unmatched. CDR3 length: 15 residues. Germline lookup yields CDR1 SQVTM and CDR2 ANQGSEA. CDR3 amino acids: CSVSGGTGYVDTQYF. DNA for the CDR3: TGCAGCGTTTCTGGGGGGACAGGTTATGTAGATACGCAGTATTTT.

This CDR3 reads CASSVDRRSYEQYF. CDR3 in DNA: TGTGCCAGCAGCGTCGACAGGCGCTCCTACGAGCAGTACTTC. The chain combines TRBV9 with TRBJ2-7; D possibly corresponds to TRBD1 (6 bases). Germline V gene sequence: CDR1 SGDLS, CDR2 YYNGEE. V was pared by 2 bases and J by 0 bases, with 9 bases between. This CDR3 has 14 residues.

The chain couples TRBV15 to TRBJ2-7; 7 bases align to TRBD2. The germline CDR1 and CDR2 sequences are LNHNV and YYDKDF (reference sequence). Germline trimming cut 5 bases from V and 0 bases from J; bases unmatched to any gene: 7. The CDR3 is 15 residues long. CDR3 loop: CATSRAGSSSYEQYF. The CDR3, as DNA: TGTGCCACCAGCCGAGCGGGGAGCAGCTCCTACGAGCAGTACTTC.

This chain uses TRBV7-8 with TRBJ1-3; perhaps TRBD1 as D (5 bases). V was pared by 5 bases and J by 0 bases, with 11 bases between. Germline CDR1 is SGHVS and CDR2 is FQNEAQ. CDR3 length: 15 residues. The CDR3 bases are TGTGCCAGCAGCCGCTCAGGACACTCTGGAAACACCATATATTTT. Amino acids: CASSRSGHSGNTIYF.

This clone appeared a few times. V and J are TRBV27 and TRBJ2-1; a possible D gene is TRBD2 (6 bases). V was trimmed by 5 bases and J by 4 bases, leaving 9 bases between them. The CDR3 runs to 13 residues. Looked up from germline, CDR1 is MNHEY and CDR2 is SMNVEV (reference sequence). The CDR3 reads CASSGGVYNEQFF. The CDR3 nucleotides read TGTGCCAGCAGTGGCGGGGTTTACAATGAGCAGTTCTTC.

V and J are TRBV28 and TRBJ1-1, with D unclear. The CDR3 is 14 amino acids. Germline V gene data show CDR1 as MDHEN and CDR2 as SYDVKM. Trimming cost V 5 bases and J 2 bases, with 12 bases left between them. The CDR3 spells CASSPYAPNTEAFF. CDR3 DNA sequence: TGTGCCAGCAGTCCCTACGCTCCAAACACTGAAGCTTTCTTT.

The chain uses TRBV27 and TRBJ1-2; 10 bases are shared with TRBD1. The germline CDR1 and CDR2 sequences are MNHEY and SMNVEV (reference sequence). There are 16 residues in the CDR3. V dropped 9 bases and J dropped 7; count of bases not matched to a gene: 17. The CDR3 protein is CASTLIGGQGVGGYTF. CDR3 coding DNA: TGTGCCAGTACACTTATTGGCGGACAGGGGGTAGGTGGCTACACCTTC.

The J gene is TRBJ1-1, the V gene TRBV9; possibly TRBD1 for D (5 bases). CDR3 size: 13 residues. Germline V gives CDR1 SGDLS, CDR2 YYNGEE. Trimming left V 4 bases short and J 4 bases short, with 11 bases between. The CDR3 reads CASSLGGRTEAFF. CDR3 coding DNA: TGTGCCAGCAGCCTGGGGGGTCGCACTGAAGCTTTCTTT.

Written as DNA, the CDR3 is TGCGCCAGCAGCCAAGATTGGCAGGGAGGCTACGAGCAGTACTTC. Its protein product is CASSQDWQGGYEQYF. The chain employs TRBV4-3 and TRBJ2-7, with a tentative D call TRBD2 (6 bases). The CDR3 sequence is 15 residues long. The V and J ends lost 0 bases and 3 bases respectively, with 12 bases between them. The germline V gene has CDR1 LGHNA and CDR2 YSLEER.

This chain joins TRBV6-5 and TRBJ1-4; possible D gene TRBD1, 6 bases. The CDR3 consists of 14 residues. Trimming left V 5 bases short and J 8 bases short, with 15 bases between. The germline CDR1 and CDR2 sequences are MNHEY and SVGAGI. For the CDR3, the DNA is TGTGCCAGCAGTCGGGACAATGGAGCCGAAAAACTGTTTTTT. Amino acid sequence: CASSRDNGAEKLFF.

The chain couples TRBV21-1 to TRBJ2-5; TRBD1 is the table's D call, not checked against the DNA. TRBV21-1 is a pseudogene locus. CDR3 size: 16 residues. The CDR3 coding sequence is TGTGCCAGCAGCAAACCCCGGACAGGGGGCGGTGGGACCCAGTACTTC. Translated: CASSKPRTGGGGTQYF.

The chain recombines TRBV25-1 with TRBJ1-4; 9 bases match TRBD1. The CDR3 runs 14 residues. CDR1 is MGHDK, CDR2 SYGVNS, per germline. The junction had 5 bases not matched to a gene; V was cut back by 5 bases and J by 7 bases. CDR3 in amino acids: CASSTTGGREKLFF. The DNA for the CDR3 is TGTGCCAGCAGTACAACAGGGGGCCGTGAAAAACTGTTTTTT. Using reference TRBV25-1 and TRBJ1-4 for the parts outside the CDR3, the full variable domain is EADIYQTPRYLVIGTGKKITLECSQTMGHDKMYWYQQDPGMELHLIHYSYGVNSTEKGDLSSESTVSRIRTEHFPLTLESARPSHTSQYLCASSTTGGREKLFFGSGTQLSVL.

V is TRBV13 and J is TRBJ2-3; D is possibly TRBD2 (5 bases). The CDR3 sequence is 14 residues long. Trimming removed 5 bases at V and 6 bases at J, with 15 bases between. Germline assignment: CDR1 PRHDT and CDR2 FYEKMQ (reference sequence). The CDR3 spells CASSPAEEADTQYF. The CDR3 DNA reads as TGTGCCAGCAGCCCAGCGGAAGAGGCGGATACGCAGTATTTT.

V gene TRBV28 combines with J gene TRBJ1-5; possible D gene TRBD1, 5 bases. The germline gives CDR1 MDHEN, CDR2 SYDVKM. CDR3 length equals 13 residues. V was clipped by 3 bases and J by 4 bases, with 7 bases between them. The CDR3 bases are TGTGCCAGCAGTTTCCCAGGGAATCAGCCCCAGCATTTT. The encoded protein is CASSFPGNQPQHF.

The chain carries TRBV18 and TRBJ1-5; no firm D call. The CDR3 runs 16 residues. From germline, CDR1 is KGHSH and CDR2 LQKENI. Trimming pared 2 bases from V and 5 bases from J, leaving 16 bases between. CDR3 bases: TGTGCCAGCTCACCAGCAGTATCAGGCGTTGATCAGCCCCAGCATTTT. Amino acids: CASSPAVSGVDQPQHF.

V and J are TRBV7-8 and TRBJ1-6; D may be TRBD1 (6 bases). The CDR3 is 14 amino acids. CDR1 and CDR2 from the germline V gene are SGHVS and FQNEAQ. V dropped 7 bases and J dropped 7 bases, with 14 bases sitting between them. This chain's CDR3 is CASTSGTQNSPLHF. CDR3 nucleotide sequence: TGTGCCAGCACCTCCGGGACACAAAATTCACCCCTCCACTTT.

This chain links TRBV6-5 with TRBJ2-2; 10 bases agree with TRBD2. Germline values: CDR1 MNHEY, CDR2 SVGAGI. The CDR3 totals 14 residues. The junction had 2 bases not matched to a gene; V was cut back by 4 bases and J by 6 bases. CDR3 protein: CASSSGTSAGELFF. In nucleotides, the CDR3 is TGTGCCAGCAGTTCCGGGACTAGCGCCGGGGAGCTGTTTTTT.

The genes are TRBV19 and TRBJ2-7; 8 bases are shared with TRBD1. There are 13 residues in the CDR3. With V trimmed by 3 bases and J by 5 bases, 3 bases remained unmatched. CDR1 is LNHDA, CDR2 SQIVND, per germline (reference sequence). The CDR3 spells CASSIPGQDEQYF. As DNA, the CDR3 is TGTGCCAGTAGTATTCCGGGACAGGACGAGCAGTACTTC.

The chain couples TRBV7-9 to TRBJ2-7, with 14 bases aligning to TRBD2. The CDR3 contains 16 residues. Germline CDR1 reads SEHNR; CDR2 reads FQNEAQ (reference sequence). With 5 bases clipped from V and 7 bases from J, the junction kept 10 bases outside the gene matches. Here the CDR3 DNA reads TGTGCCAGCAGCCCGGGACTAGCGGGAGAGGGTCGGGAGCAGTACTTC. This gives the protein CASSPGLAGEGREQYF.